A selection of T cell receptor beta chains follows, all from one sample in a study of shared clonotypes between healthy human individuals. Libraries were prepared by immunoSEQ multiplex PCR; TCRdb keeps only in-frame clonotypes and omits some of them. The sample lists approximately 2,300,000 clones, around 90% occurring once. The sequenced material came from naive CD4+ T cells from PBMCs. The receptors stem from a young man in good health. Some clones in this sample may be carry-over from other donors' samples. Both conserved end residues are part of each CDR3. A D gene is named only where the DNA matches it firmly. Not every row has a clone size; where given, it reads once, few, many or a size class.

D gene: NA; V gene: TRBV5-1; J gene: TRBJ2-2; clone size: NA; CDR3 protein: CASSLLSGQGELFF; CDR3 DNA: TGCGCCAGCAGCTTGTTGTCGGGGCAAGGGGAGCTGTTTTTT
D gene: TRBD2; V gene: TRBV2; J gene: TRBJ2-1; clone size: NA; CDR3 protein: CASRTSGRNPFGLKQFF; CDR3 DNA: TGTGCCAGCCGGACTAGCGGGAGGAACCCGTTTGGGTTGAAGCAGTTCTTC
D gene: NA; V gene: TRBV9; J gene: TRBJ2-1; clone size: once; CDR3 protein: CASSVGRGTYNEQFF; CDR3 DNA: TGTGCCAGCAGCGTAGGTCGGGGAACCTACAATGAGCAGTTCTTC
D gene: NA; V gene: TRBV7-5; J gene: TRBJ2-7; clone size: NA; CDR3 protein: CASSLAKAEQYF; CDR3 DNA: TGTGCCAGCAGCTTAGCCAAGGCCGAGCAGTACTTC
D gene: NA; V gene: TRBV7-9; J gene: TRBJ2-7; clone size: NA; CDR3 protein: CASSRLDYEQYF; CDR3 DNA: TGTGCCAGCAGCCGCCTCGACTACGAGCAGTACTTC
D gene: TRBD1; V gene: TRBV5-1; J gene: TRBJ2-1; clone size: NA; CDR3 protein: CASSFRDRVGAYNEQFF; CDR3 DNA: TGCGCCAGCAGCTTTCGAGACAGGGTAGGAGCCTACAATGAGCAGTTCTTC
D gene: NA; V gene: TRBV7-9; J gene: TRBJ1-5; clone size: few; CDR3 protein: CASSRGNQPQHF; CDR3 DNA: TGTGCCAGCAGCAGGGGCAATCAGCCCCAGCATTTT
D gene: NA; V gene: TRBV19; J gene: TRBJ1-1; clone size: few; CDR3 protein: CASSIKAGDEAFF; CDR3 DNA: TGTGCCAGTAGTATTAAGGCCGGGGATGAAGCTTTCTTT
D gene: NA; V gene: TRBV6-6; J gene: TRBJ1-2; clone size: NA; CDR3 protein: CASRSSANYGYTF; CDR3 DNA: TGTGCCAGCAGGTCCTCGGCCAACTATGGCTACACCTTC
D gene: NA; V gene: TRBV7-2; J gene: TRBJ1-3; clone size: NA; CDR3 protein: CASSLRGDPLSGNTIYF; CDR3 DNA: TGTGCCAGCAGCTTACGTGGAGACCCGTTATCTGGAAACACCATATATTTT
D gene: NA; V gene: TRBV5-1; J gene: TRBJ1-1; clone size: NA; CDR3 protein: CASRRRSENTEAFF; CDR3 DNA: TGCGCCAGCCGCCGACGGTCCGAGAACACTGAAGCTTTCTTT
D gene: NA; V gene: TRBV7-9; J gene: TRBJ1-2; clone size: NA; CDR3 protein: CASSSAGWGYTF; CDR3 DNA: TGTGCCAGCAGCTCCGCAGGGTGGGGCTACACCTTC
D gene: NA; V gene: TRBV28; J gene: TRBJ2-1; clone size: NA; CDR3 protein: CASSFFPGRPNEQFF; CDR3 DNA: TGTGCCAGCAGTTTCTTCCCGGGACGACCGAATGAGCAGTTCTTC
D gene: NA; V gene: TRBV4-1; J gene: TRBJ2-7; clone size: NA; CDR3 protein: CASRLGESSYEQYF; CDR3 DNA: TGCGCCAGCAGGTTGGGGGAAAGCTCCTACGAGCAGTACTTC
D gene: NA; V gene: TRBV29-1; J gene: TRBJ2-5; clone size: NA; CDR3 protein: CSVEYRETQYF; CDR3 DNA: TGCAGCGTTGAGTACAGAGAGACCCAGTACTTC
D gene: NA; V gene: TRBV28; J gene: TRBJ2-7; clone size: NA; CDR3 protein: CASSSTGFYEQYF; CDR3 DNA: TGTGCCAGCAGTTCCACAGGGTTCTACGAGCAGTACTTC
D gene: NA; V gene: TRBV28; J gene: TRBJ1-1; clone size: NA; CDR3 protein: CASSLLVGAFF; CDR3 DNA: TGTGCCAGCAGTTTACTGGTGGGCGCTTTCTTT
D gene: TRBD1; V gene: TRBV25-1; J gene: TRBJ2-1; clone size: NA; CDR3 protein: CASSEMTGSYNEQFF; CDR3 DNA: TGTGCCAGCAGTGAGATGACAGGGAGCTACAATGAGCAGTTCTTC
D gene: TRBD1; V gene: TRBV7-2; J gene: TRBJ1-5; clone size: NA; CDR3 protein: CASSARDRGNQPQHF; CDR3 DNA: TGTGCCAGCAGCGCCAGGGACAGGGGAAATCAGCCCCAGCATTTT
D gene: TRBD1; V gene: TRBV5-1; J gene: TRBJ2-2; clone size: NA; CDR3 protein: CASSPHSGGHTGELFF; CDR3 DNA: TGCGCCAGCAGCCCCCACTCAGGGGGCCACACCGGGGAGCTGTTTTTT
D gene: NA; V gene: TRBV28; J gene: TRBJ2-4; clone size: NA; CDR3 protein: CASSPSALKGGKNIQYF; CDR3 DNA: TGTGCCAGCAGTCCCTCCGCCCTGAAGGGCGGCAAAAACATTCAGTACTTC
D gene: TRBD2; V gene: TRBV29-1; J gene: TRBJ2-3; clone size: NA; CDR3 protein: CSVLAGVNTDTQYF; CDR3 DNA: TGCAGCGTCCTAGCGGGAGTGAATACAGATACGCAGTATTTT
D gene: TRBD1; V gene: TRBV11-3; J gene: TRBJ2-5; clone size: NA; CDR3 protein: CASSYDRGRQYF; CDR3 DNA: TGTGCCAGCAGCTATGACAGGGGGAGGCAGTACTTC
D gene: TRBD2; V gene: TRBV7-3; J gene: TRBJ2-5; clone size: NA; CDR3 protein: CASSLTSGAPAQYF; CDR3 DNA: TGTGCCAGCAGCTTGACTAGCGGGGCCCCGGCCCAGTACTTC
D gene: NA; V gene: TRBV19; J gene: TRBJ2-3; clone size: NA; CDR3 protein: CASSIGHNTDTQYF; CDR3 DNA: TGTGCCAGTAGTATTGGGCACAACACAGATACGCAGTATTTT
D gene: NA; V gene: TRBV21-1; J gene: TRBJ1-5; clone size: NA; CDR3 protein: CASGGSYQPQHF; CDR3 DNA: TGTGCCAGCGGGGGGAGTTATCAGCCCCAGCATTTT
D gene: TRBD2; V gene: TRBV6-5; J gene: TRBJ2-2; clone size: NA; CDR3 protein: CASRGAGERTGELFF; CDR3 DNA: TGTGCCAGCAGAGGGGCGGGAGAAAGGACCGGGGAGCTGTTTTTT
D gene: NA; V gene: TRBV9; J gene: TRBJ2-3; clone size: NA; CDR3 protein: CASSVRDSAFWTDTQYF; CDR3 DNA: TGTGCCAGCAGCGTACGGGACTCGGCTTTCTGGACAGATACGCAGTATTTT
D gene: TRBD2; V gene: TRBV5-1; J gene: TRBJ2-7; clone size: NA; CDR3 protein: CASSFVAGGVNEQYF; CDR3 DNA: TGCGCCAGCAGCTTCGTAGCGGGAGGCGTCAACGAGCAGTACTTC
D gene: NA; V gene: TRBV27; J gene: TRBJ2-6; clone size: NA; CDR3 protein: CASSSGLRSGANVLTF; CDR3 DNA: TGTGCCAGCAGTTCAGGGCTTCGCTCTGGGGCCAACGTCCTGACTTTC
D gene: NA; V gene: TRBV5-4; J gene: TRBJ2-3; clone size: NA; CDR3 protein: CASSLGGWRGADTQYF; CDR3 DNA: TGTGCCAGCAGCTTGGGCGGTTGGAGGGGTGCAGATACGCAGTATTTT
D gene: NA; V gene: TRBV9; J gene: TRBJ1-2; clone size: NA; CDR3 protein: CASSPYFLAGGYTF; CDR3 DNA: TGTGCCAGCAGCCCCTACTTTTTGGCGGGTGGCTACACCTTC
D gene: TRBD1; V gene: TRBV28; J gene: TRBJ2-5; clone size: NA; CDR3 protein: CASSSVQGAGETQYF; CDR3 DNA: TGTGCCAGCAGTTCTGTACAGGGGGCGGGAGAGACCCAGTACTTC
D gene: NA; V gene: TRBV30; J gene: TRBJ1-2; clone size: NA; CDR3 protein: CAWTGGGYGYTF; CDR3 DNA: TGTGCCTGGACGGGGGGGGGCTATGGCTACACCTTC
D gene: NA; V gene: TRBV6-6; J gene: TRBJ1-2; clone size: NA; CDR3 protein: CASRVGGSVSTF; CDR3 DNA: TGTGCCAGTCGAGTTGGGGGATCAGTCTCCACCTTC
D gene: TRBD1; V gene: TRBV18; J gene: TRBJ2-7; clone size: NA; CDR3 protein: CASSRGQGLYEQYF; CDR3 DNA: TGTGCCAGCTCACGGGGACAGGGCCTCTACGAGCAGTACTTC
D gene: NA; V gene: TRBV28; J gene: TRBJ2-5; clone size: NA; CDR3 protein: CASTRTVLETQYF; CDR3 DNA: TGTGCCAGCACCCGGACAGTTCTGGAGACCCAGTACTTC
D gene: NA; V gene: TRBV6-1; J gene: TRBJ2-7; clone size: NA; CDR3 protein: CASSRQEGYEQYF; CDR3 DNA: TGTGCCAGCTCTCGCCAGGAGGGCTACGAGCAGTACTTC
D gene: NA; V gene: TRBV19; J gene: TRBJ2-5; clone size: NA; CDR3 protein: CASRVSRETQYF; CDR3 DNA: TGTGCCAGTAGAGTCTCCCGAGAGACCCAGTACTTC
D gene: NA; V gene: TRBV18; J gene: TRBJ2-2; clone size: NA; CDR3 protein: CASSPPGRTGELFF; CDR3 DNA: TGTGCCAGCTCACCACCGGGTCGAACCGGGGAGCTGTTTTTT
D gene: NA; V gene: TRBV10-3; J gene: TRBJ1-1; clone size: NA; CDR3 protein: CAIRQEGTEAFF; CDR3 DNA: TGTGCCATCAGGCAGGAGGGCACTGAAGCTTTCTTT
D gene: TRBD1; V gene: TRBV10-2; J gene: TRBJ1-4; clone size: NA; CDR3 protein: CASSEDRGGEKLFF; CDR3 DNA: TGCGCCAGCAGTGAGGACAGGGGAGGGGAAAAACTGTTTTTT
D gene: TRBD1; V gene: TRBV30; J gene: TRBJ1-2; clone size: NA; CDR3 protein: CAGEGDRTNYGYTF; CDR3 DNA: TGTGCTGGGGAAGGGGACAGGACCAACTATGGCTACACCTTC
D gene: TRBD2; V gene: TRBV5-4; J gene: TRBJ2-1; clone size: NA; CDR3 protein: CASSVPTSGSYNEQFF; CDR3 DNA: TGTGCCAGCAGCGTTCCCACTAGCGGGAGCTACAATGAGCAGTTCTTC
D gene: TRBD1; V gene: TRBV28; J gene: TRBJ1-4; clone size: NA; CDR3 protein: CASSGLDRGPGEKLFF; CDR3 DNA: TGTGCCAGCAGCGGACTAGACAGGGGTCCGGGTGAAAAACTGTTTTTT